A selection of T cell receptor beta chains follows, all from one sample in a study of shared clonotypes between healthy human individuals. Libraries were prepared by immunoSEQ multiplex PCR; TCRdb keeps only in-frame clonotypes and omits some of them. The sample shows under 600,000 clones, 97% of them seen only once. The sample taken for sequencing was naive CD4+ T cells sorted from blood. The source is a woman under 40 in good health. Each CDR3 is given with its conserved first and last residue. A D gene is named only where the DNA matches it firmly. Expanded clones are given a class, and other clones once, few, many or no size at all.

v_call: TRBV5-4; clone_size: -; j_call: TRBJ2-4; d_call: TRBD1; cdr3_aa: CASSSSGGTKNIQYF; cdr3_nt: TGTGCCAGCAGCTCGTCAGGGGGAACCAAAAACATTCAGTACTTC
v_call: TRBV19; clone_size: -; j_call: TRBJ2-7; d_call: TRBD2; cdr3_aa: CASGRGVAGAGGNEQYF; cdr3_nt: TGTGCCAGTGGGCGGGGGGTAGCGGGAGCTGGCGGCAACGAGCAGTACTTC
v_call: TRBV4-1; clone_size: -; j_call: TRBJ1-5; d_call: TRBD1; cdr3_aa: CASSLSGTGGANQPQHF; cdr3_nt: TGCGCCAGCAGCCTTAGCGGGACAGGGGGGGCCAATCAGCCCCAGCATTTT
v_call: TRBV5-1; clone_size: -; j_call: TRBJ2-2; d_call: -; cdr3_aa: CASSLSDTGELFF; cdr3_nt: TGCGCCAGCAGCTTGAGTGACACCGGGGAGCTGTTTTTT
v_call: TRBV27; clone_size: -; j_call: TRBJ1-5; d_call: -; cdr3_aa: CASSSPAGPQHF; cdr3_nt: TGTGCCAGCAGTTCCCCGGCCGGGCCCCAGCATTTT
v_call: TRBV6-5; clone_size: once; j_call: TRBJ2-1; d_call: TRBD1; cdr3_aa: CASSRKGAEQFF; cdr3_nt: TGTGCCAGCAGTCGGAAGGGGGCTGAGCAGTTCTTC
v_call: TRBV28; clone_size: -; j_call: TRBJ2-2; d_call: -; cdr3_aa: CASSLSFRESTGELFF; cdr3_nt: TGTGCCAGCAGTTTGTCGTTCAGGGAGAGCACCGGGGAGCTGTTTTTT
v_call: TRBV5-1; clone_size: -; j_call: TRBJ1-5; d_call: TRBD1; cdr3_aa: CASRGTGREQPQHF; cdr3_nt: TGCGCCAGCAGGGGGACAGGGCGGGAGCAGCCCCAGCATTTT
v_call: TRBV30; clone_size: once; j_call: TRBJ2-7; d_call: TRBD1; cdr3_aa: CAWGQGGSYEQYF; cdr3_nt: TGTGCCTGGGGACAGGGCGGGTCCTACGAGCAGTACTTC
v_call: TRBV2; clone_size: once; j_call: TRBJ2-5; d_call: TRBD1; cdr3_aa: CASSTGQGFQQTQYF; cdr3_nt: TGTGCCAGCAGCACGGGACAGGGGTTTCAGCAGACCCAGTACTTC
v_call: TRBV6-5; clone_size: -; j_call: TRBJ2-5; d_call: TRBD1; cdr3_aa: CASSYLPGQGRETQYF; cdr3_nt: TGTGCCAGCAGTTACCTCCCGGGACAGGGTCGAGAGACCCAGTACTTC
v_call: TRBV5-4; clone_size: -; j_call: TRBJ2-3; d_call: TRBD1; cdr3_aa: CASSLDRGDTQYF; cdr3_nt: TGTGCCAGCAGCTTGGACAGGGGAGATACGCAGTATTTT
v_call: TRBV27; clone_size: once; j_call: TRBJ2-5; d_call: TRBD1; cdr3_aa: CASRPGQGIGTQYF; cdr3_nt: TGTGCCAGCAGGCCGGGACAGGGGATAGGGACCCAGTACTTC
v_call: TRBV7-9; clone_size: -; j_call: TRBJ1-4; d_call: -; cdr3_aa: CASSSLGVTNEKLFF; cdr3_nt: TGTGCCAGCAGTTCATTGGGGGTGACTAATGAAAAACTGTTTTTT
v_call: TRBV4-1; clone_size: -; j_call: TRBJ2-5; d_call: TRBD2; cdr3_aa: CASSQLAGVAGQETQYF; cdr3_nt: TGCGCCAGCAGCCAGCTAGCGGGAGTTGCGGGCCAAGAGACCCAGTACTTC
v_call: TRBV6-5; clone_size: -; j_call: TRBJ1-1; d_call: -; cdr3_aa: CASSQGKYTEAFF; cdr3_nt: TGTGCCAGCAGTCAGGGGAAGTACACTGAAGCTTTCTTT
v_call: TRBV4-1; clone_size: -; j_call: TRBJ2-7; d_call: -; cdr3_aa: CASSQEPYREQYF; cdr3_nt: TGCGCCAGCAGCCAAGAGCCCTACCGCGAGCAGTACTTC
v_call: TRBV4-1; clone_size: -; j_call: TRBJ1-2; d_call: TRBD1; cdr3_aa: CASSQEPAGGGGYTF; cdr3_nt: TGCGCCAGCAGCCAAGAACCTGCAGGGGGTGGAGGCTACACCTTC
v_call: TRBV28; clone_size: -; j_call: TRBJ1-6; d_call: TRBD1; cdr3_aa: CASRTGQYNSPLHF; cdr3_nt: TGTGCCAGCAGGACGGGACAGTATAATTCACCCCTCCACTTT
v_call: TRBV4-2; clone_size: -; j_call: TRBJ2-7; d_call: TRBD1; cdr3_aa: CASSHLPGQGWYEQYF; cdr3_nt: TGTGCCAGCAGCCACCTACCGGGACAGGGGTGGTACGAGCAGTACTTC